Listed here is a single T cell receptor (beta chain). Profiling relied on immunoSEQ multiplex PCR, and the TCRdb table lists in-frame clones only, not all of them. The sample consists of roughly 73,000 clones, 88% of them appearing once. V was clipped by 4 bases and J by 0 bases, with 11 bases between them. Germline lookup yields CDR1 SGHRS and CDR2 YFSETQ. This CDR3 region has 15 residues. This specimen belongs to a study of OX40 agonist ivuxolimab in advanced cancers. The source was CD4+ or CD8+ T cells sorted from blood, collected in a trial of the OX40 agonist ivuxolimab. The chain carries TRBV5-1 and TRBJ1-3; D gene uncertain. This receptor was obtained from an adult with an advanced solid tumor such as melanoma, head and neck, liver or kidney cancer. CDR3 coding DNA: TGCGCCAGCAGCCAGGACGGAGTCTCTGGAAACACCATATATTTT. Amino acids: CASSQDGVSGNTIYF.